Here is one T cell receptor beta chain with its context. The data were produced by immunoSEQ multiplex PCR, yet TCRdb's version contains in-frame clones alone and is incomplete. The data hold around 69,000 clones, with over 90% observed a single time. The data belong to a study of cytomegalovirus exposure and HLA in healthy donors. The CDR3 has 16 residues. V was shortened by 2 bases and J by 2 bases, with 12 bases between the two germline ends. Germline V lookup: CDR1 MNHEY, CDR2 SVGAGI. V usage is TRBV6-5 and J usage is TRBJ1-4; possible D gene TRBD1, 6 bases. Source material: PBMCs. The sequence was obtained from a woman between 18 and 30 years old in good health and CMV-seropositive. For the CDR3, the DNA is TGTGCCAGCAGTTACCAGGGGAAGGGCACTAATGAAAAACTGTTTTTT. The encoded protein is CASSYQGKGTNEKLFF.